Given below is one TCR beta chain in context. The data derive from a study of shared clonotypes between healthy human individuals. The wider study: The composition of the donors was a couple of women and three men aged 18 to 49. CD4 naive cells filled three plates per donor, CD4 memory three, CD8 naive two and CD8 memory one.

TCRdb's table, derived via immunoSEQ multiplex PCR, lists solely in-frame clones and lacks some. This table holds just over 2,000,000 clones, around 95% found once. Per the germline V gene, CDR1 is SGHRS and CDR2 is YFSETQ. This CDR3 has 15 residues. Trimming took 4 bases from V and 4 from J, leaving 15 bases between them. The rearrangement uses TRBV5-1 and TRBJ2-1, with a tentative D call TRBD1 (5 bases). Sequencing used naive CD4+ T cells sorted from blood. Subset in this sample: CD45RA+ positively selected. The origin of this receptor is a man aged 18 to 30 in good health. The CDR3 DNA reads as TGCGCCAGCAGCGAAGCTGGGGCCACTTACAATGAGCAGTTCTTC. This codes for CASSEAGATYNEQFF.